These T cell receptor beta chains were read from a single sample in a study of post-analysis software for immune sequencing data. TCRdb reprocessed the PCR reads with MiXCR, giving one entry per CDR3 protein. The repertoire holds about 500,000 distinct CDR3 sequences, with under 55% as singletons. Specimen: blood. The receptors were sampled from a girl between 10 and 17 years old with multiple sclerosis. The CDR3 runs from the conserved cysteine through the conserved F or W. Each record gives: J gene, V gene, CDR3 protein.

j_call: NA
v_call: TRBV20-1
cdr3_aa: CSARLAGYEQYF

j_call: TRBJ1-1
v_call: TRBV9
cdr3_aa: CASSEDRGARASEAFF

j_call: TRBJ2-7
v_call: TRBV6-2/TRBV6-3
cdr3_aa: CASKSVPSSYEQYF

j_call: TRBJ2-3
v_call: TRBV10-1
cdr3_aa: CASSGPPGEDTQYF

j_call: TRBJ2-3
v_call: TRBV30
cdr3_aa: CAWNRGEAVSDTQYF

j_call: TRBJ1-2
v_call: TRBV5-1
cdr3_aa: CASSWAQGNYGYTF

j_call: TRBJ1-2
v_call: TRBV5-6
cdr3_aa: CASSSQGDYGYTF

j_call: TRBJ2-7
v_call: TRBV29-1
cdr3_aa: CSVGYGGPYEQYF

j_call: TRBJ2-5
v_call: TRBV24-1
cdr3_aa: CATSDSRNGFQETQYF

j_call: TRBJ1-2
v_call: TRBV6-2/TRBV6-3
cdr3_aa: CASSGQFNYGYTF

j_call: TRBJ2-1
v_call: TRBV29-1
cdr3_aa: CSVYPGQGASGRGDEQFF

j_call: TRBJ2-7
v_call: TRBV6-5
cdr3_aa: CASSSYLGGYEQYF

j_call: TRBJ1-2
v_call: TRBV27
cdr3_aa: CASSPSRGGHGYTF

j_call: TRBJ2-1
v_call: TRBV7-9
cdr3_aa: CASSLLSGSQDEQFF

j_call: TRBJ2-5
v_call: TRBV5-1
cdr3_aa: CASSLTGEGAETQYF

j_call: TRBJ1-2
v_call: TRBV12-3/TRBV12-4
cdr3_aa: CASSLDLPGYTF

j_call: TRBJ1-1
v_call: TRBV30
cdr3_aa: CAWIKVQADTEAFF

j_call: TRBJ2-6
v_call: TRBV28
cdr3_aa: CASSALTENVLTF

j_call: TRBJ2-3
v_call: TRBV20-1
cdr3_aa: CSARIPGRDTQYF

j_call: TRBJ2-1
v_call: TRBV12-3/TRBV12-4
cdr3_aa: CASSQTSGKGEQFF

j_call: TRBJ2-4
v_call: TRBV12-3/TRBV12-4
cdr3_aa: CASRLSGRKNIQYF

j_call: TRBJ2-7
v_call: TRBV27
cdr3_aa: CASVPIGTGYEQYF

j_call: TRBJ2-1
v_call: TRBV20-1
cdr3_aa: CSASRPVWGDEQFF

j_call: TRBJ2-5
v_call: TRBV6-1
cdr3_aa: CASSESIRTIQETQYF

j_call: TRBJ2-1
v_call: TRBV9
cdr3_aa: CASSVVGLAVNEQFF

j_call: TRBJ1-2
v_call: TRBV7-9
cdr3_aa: CASSPDSFYGYTF

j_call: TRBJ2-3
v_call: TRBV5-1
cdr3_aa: CASSLFGRGNTDTQYF

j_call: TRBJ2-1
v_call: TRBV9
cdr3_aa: CASSVEGLAHNEQFF

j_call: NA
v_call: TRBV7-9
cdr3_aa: CASTLLTGPSYEQYF

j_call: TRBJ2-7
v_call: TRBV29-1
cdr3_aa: CSVEDRARGVYEQYF

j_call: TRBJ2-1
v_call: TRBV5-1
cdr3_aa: CASSFGVRSSYNEQFF

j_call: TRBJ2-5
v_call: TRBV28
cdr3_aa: CATYGASSLERGIRETQYF

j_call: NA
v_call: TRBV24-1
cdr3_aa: CATSDSQGGLETQYF

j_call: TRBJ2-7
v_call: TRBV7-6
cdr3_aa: CASSPTRTGPSYEQYF

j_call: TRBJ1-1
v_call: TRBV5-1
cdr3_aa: CATSPGEGSNTEAFF

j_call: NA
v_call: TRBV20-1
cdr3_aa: CSAQKEAYEQYF

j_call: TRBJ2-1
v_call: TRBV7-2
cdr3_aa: CASSLSPSEYNEQFF

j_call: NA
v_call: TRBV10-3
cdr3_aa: CAISGGLLNDEQYF

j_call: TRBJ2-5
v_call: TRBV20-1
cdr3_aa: CSARESGPAGITQYF

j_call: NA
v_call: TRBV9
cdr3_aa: CASSVGVSGGYEQYF

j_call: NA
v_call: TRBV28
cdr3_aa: CASSLGVREGETQYF

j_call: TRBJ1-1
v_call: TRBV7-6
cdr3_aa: CASSLNRTGNHEYTEAFF

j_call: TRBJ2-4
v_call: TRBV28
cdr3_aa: CASSLGQTFGKNIQYF

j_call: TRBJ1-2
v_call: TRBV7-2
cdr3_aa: CASSLEQEANYGYTF

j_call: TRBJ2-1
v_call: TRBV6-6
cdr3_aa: CASSYSLTSGRYNEQFF

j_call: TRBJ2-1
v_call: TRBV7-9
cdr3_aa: CATPPTSSGSFNEQFF

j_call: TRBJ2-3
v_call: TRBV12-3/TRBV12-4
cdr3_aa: CASSRDRVGGTQYF

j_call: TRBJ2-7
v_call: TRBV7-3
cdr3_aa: CASSPNPGAGGNEQYF

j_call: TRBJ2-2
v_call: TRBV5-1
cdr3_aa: CASSLRGANTGELFF